The rows below give T cell receptor beta chains drawn from one sample of a study of blood T cell repertoires in COVID-19. Assay used: immunoSEQ multiplex PCR; TCRdb lists only in-frame clones, some missing. The profile shows a few hundred thousand clones, about 90% of them singletons. Specimen: peripheral blood. The receptors originated from a person aged 18 to 30 with COVID-19, enrolled during active disease. Both conserved end residues are part of each CDR3. Each record gives: D gene, V gene, J gene, clone size, CDR3 protein, CDR3 DNA. A D gene is named only where the DNA matches it firmly. The listing skips clone size in some rows; elsewhere it reads once, few, many or a size class.

TRBD1	TRBV28	TRBJ2-4	NA	CASSTGQGYIQYF	TGTGCCAGCAGTACCGGACAGGGTTACATTCAGTACTTC
TRBD1	TRBV7-9	TRBJ1-5	NA	CASSVQGDQPQHF	TGTGCCAGCAGCGTTCAGGGGGACCAGCCCCAGCATTTT
TRBD2	TRBV28	TRBJ2-3	NA	CASSPSGLAGSRRTDTQYF	TGTGCCAGCAGTCCATCGGGACTAGCGGGTTCCAGGAGAACAGATACGCAGTATTTT
NA	TRBV5-1	TRBJ2-3	NA	CASKAGSPTDTQYF	TGCGCCAGCAAAGCGGGCTCACCCACAGATACGCAGTATTTT
TRBD1	TRBV7-2	TRBJ2-7	NA	CASSLEAGGTYEQYF	TGTGCCAGCAGCTTAGAGGCAGGGGGTACCTACGAGCAGTACTTC
NA	TRBV19	TRBJ2-3	NA	CASSMHGGLITDTQYF	TGTGCCAGTAGTATGCATGGGGGACTCATCACAGATACGCAGTATTTT
NA	TRBV7-2	TRBJ2-2	NA	CASSLSWGRTGELFF	TGTGCCAGCAGCTTATCGTGGGGGAGGACCGGGGAGCTGTTTTTT
TRBD2	TRBV4-1	TRBJ2-3	NA	CASSQDTSGSSDTQYF	TGCGCCAGCAGCCAAGACACTAGCGGGAGCTCAGATACGCAGTATTTT
NA	TRBV28	TRBJ2-7	NA	CASSPRPSYVPSEEQYF	TGTGCCAGCAGTCCCCGTCCCTCGTACGTACCCTCGGAGGAGCAGTACTTC
TRBD2	TRBV6-5	TRBJ2-1	NA	CASSTQREGYEQFF	TGTGCCAGCAGTACCCAGCGGGAGGGTTATGAGCAGTTCTTC
NA	TRBV6-5	TRBJ1-3	once	CASSENAFSGNTIYF	TGTGCCAGCAGCGAGAACGCCTTCTCTGGAAACACCATATATTTT
TRBD1	TRBV30	TRBJ1-1	once	CAWSGRSRQGGAEAFF	TGTGCCTGGAGTGGTAGATCCAGACAGGGGGGAGCTGAAGCTTTCTTT
NA	TRBV13	TRBJ1-2	NA	CASSLGLGARGYTF	TGTGCCAGCAGCTTAGGATTGGGGGCACGGGGCTACACCTTC
TRBD1	TRBV7-9	TRBJ1-4	NA	CASSVPPNQWTGSEKLFF	TGTGCCAGCAGCGTCCCCCCCAACCAGTGGACAGGATCCGAAAAACTGTTTTTT
TRBD1	TRBV28	TRBJ2-7	NA	CASRLRDRGTYEQYF	TGTGCCAGCAGACTACGGGACAGGGGGACCTACGAGCAGTACTTC
NA	TRBV15	TRBJ1-4	once	CATSKGWGATNEKLFF	TGTGCCACCAGCAAGGGTTGGGGCGCAACTAATGAAAAACTGTTTTTT
TRBD1	TRBV7-9	TRBJ2-5	NA	CASSPQQGERGETQYF	TGTGCCAGCAGCCCCCAACAGGGGGAACGGGGAGAGACCCAGTACTTC
NA	TRBV18	TRBJ2-6	NA	CASSPRTSSPGVANVLTF	TGTGCCAGCTCACCTCGAACTAGTTCACCTGGCGTGGCCAACGTCCTGACTTTC
NA	TRBV5-1	TRBJ2-3	NA	CASIDRSTDTQYF	TGCGCCAGCATCGACAGGAGCACAGATACGCAGTATTTT
NA	TRBV14	TRBJ2-5	NA	CASSQAGEETQYF	TGTGCCAGCAGCCAGGCAGGGGAAGAGACCCAGTACTTC
TRBD2	TRBV9	TRBJ2-1	NA	CASSVGQAGDLPYNEQFF	TGTGCCAGCAGCGTAGGTCAAGCGGGAGATCTCCCCTACAATGAGCAGTTCTTC